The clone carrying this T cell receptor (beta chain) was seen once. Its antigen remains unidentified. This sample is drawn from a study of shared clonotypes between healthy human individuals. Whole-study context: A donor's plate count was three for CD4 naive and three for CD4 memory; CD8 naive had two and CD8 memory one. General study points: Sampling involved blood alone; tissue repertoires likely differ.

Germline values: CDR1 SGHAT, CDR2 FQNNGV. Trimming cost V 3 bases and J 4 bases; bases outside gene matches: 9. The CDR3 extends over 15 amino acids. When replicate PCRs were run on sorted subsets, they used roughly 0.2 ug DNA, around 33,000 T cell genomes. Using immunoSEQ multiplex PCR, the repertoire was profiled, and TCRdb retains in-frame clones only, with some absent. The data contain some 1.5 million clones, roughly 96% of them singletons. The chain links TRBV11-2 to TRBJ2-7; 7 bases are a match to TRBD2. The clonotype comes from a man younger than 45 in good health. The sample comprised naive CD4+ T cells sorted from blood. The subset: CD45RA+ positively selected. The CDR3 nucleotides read TGTGCCAGCAGCTTGGTTGCGGGAGTAGGATACGAGCAGTACTTC. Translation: CASSLVAGVGYEQYF.